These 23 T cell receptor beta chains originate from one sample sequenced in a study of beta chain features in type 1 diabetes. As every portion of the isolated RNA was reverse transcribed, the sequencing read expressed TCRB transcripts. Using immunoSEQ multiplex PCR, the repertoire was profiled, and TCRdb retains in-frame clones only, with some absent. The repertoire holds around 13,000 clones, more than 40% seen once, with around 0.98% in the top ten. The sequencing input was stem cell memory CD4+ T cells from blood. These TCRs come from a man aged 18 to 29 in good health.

The CDR3 DNA sequence: TGCGCCAGCAGTCGGACGGGGGAGGGCACAGATACGCAGTATTTT. This codes for CASSRTGEGTDTQYF. The chain couples TRBV5-1 to TRBJ2-3; possibly TRBD2 for D (6 bases). Germline lookup yields CDR1 SGHRS and CDR2 YFSETQ. This CDR3 is built from 15 residues. V was pared by 5 bases and J by 1 base, with 14 bases between.

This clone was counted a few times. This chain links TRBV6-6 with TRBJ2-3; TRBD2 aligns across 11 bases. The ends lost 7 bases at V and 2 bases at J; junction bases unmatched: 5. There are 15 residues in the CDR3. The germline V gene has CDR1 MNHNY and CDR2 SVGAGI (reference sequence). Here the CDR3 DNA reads TGTGCCAGCACGAGGGGACTAGCGGTCACAGATACGCAGTATTTT. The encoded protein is CASTRGLAVTDTQYF.

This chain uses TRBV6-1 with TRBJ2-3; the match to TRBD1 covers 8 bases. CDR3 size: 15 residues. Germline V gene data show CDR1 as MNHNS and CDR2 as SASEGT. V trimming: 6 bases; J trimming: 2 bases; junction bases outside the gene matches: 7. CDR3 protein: CASSADRGPTDTQYF. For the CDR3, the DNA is TGTGCCAGCAGCGCCGACAGGGGACCCACAGATACGCAGTATTTT.

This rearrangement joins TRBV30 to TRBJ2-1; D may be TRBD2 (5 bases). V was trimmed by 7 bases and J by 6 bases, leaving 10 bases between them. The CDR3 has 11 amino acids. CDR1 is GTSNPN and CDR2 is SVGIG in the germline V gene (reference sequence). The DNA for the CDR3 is TGTGCCTCTACTAGGTTCAATGAGCAGTTCTTC. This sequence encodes CASTRFNEQFF.

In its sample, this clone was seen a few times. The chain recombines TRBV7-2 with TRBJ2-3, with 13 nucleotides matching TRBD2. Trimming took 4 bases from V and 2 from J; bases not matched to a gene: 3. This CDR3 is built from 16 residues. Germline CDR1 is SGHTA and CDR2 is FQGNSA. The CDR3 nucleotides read TGTGCCAGCAGCTCGGGGACTAGCGGGAACACAGATACGCAGTATTTT. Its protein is CASSSGTSGNTDTQYF.

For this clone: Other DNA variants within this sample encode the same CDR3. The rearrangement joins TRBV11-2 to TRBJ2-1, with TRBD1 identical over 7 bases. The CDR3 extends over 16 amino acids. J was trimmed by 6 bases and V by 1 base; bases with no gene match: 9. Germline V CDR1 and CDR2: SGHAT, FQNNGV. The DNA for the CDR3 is TGTGCCAGCAGCTTAGTGTGGGACAGAAGAGGCAATGAGCAGTTCTTC. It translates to CASSLVWDRRGNEQFF.

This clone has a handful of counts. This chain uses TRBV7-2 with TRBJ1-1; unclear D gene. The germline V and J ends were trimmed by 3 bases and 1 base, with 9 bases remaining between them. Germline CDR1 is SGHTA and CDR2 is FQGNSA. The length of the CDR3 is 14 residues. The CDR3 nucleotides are TGTGCCAGCAGCTTCGATCGGTGGAACACTGAAGCTTTCTTT. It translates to CASSFDRWNTEAFF.

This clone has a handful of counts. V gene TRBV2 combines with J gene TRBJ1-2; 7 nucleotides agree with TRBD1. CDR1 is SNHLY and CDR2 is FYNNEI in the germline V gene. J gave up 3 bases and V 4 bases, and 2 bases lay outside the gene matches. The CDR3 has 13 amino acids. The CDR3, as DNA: TGTGCCAGCAGTGGGGACAGCGACTATGGCTACACCTTC. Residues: CASSGDSDYGYTF.

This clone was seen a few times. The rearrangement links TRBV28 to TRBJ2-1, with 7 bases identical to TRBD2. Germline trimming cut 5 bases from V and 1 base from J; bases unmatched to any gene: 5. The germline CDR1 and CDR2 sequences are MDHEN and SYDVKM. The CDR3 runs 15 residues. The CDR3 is CASSGSGVSYNEQFF. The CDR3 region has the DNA TGTGCCAGCAGTGGGAGCGGGGTTTCCTACAATGAGCAGTTCTTC.

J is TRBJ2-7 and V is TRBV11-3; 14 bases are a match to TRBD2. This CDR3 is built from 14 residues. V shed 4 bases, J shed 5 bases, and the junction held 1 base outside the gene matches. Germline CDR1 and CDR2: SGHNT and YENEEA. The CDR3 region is CASSSGLAGDEQYF. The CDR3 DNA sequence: TGTGCCAGCAGCTCGGGACTAGCGGGGGACGAGCAGTACTTC.

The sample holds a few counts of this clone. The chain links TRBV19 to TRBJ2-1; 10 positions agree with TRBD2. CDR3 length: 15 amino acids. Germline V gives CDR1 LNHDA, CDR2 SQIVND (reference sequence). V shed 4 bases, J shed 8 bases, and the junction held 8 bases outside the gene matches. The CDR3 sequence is CASSNQRGGMYEQFF. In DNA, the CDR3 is TGTGCCAGTAGTAACCAGCGGGGGGGCATGTATGAGCAGTTCTTC.

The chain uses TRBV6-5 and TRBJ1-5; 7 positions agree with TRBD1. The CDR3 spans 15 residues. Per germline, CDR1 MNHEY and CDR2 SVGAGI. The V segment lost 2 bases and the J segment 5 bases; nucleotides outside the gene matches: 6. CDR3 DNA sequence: TGTGCCAGCAGTTACACAACAGGGACAGATCAGCCCCAGCATTTT. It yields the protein CASSYTTGTDQPQHF.

This CDR3 is CASSSRDRVFNTQYF. CDR3 DNA sequence: TGTGCCAGCAGCTCCCGGGACAGGGTCTTTAATACGCAGTATTTT. The rearrangement links TRBV7-9 to TRBJ2-3, with 9 bases lining up with TRBD1. CDR1 and CDR2 (germline): SEHNR, FQNEAQ (reference sequence). V trimming: 4 bases; J trimming: 7 bases; junction bases outside the gene matches: 9. This CDR3 comprises 15 residues.

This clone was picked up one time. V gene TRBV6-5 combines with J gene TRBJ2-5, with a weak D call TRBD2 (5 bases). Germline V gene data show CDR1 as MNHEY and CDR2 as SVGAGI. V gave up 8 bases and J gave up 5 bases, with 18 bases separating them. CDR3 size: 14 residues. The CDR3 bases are TGTGCCAGCGGCCTAGCTAGGAGTTGGGAGACCCAGTACTTC. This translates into CASGLARSWETQYF.

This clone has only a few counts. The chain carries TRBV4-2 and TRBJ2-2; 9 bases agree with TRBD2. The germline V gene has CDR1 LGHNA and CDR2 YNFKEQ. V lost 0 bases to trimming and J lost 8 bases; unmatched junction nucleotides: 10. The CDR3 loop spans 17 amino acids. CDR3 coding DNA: TGTGCCAGCAGCCAAGATCGCGAGCGGGGGGCCCGGGGGGAGCTGTTTTTT. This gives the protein CASSQDRERGARGELFF.

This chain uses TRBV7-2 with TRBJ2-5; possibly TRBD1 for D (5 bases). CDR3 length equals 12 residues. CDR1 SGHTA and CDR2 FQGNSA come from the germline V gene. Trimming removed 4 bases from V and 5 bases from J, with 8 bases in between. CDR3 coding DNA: TGTGCCAGCAGCTCGAAGGGGGAGACCCAGTACTTC. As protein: CASSSKGETQYF.

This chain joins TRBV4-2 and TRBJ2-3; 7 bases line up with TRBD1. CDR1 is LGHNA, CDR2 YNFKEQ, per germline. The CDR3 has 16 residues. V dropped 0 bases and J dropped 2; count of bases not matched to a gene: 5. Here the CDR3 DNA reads TGTGCCAGCAGCCAAGATAGGGGGCGAACCACAGATACGCAGTATTTT. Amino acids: CASSQDRGRTTDTQYF.

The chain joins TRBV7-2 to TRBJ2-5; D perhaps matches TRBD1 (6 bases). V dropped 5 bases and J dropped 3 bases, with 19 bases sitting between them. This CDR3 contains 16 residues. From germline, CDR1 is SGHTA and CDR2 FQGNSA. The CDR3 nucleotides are TGTGCCAGCAGCACCAACCAAGGGGGTGTGGAAGAGACCCAGTACTTC. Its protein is CASSTNQGGVEETQYF.

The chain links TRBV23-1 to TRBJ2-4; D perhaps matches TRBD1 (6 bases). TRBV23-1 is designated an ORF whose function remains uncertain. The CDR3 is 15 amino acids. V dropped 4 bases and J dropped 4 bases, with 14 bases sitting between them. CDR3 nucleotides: TGCGCCAGCAGTCGAGAACAGGGATGGAAAAACATTCAGTACTTC. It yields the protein CASSREQGWKNIQYF.

In DNA, the CDR3 is TGTGCCAGCAACGGACAGGGGCCAGGCGATGGCTACACCTTC. Its protein is CASNGQGPGDGYTF. This chain links TRBV2 with TRBJ1-2, with 9 bases matching TRBD1. With 7 bases clipped from V and 6 bases from J, the junction kept 9 bases outside the gene matches. There are 14 residues in the CDR3. CDR1 SNHLY and CDR2 FYNNEI come from the germline V gene.

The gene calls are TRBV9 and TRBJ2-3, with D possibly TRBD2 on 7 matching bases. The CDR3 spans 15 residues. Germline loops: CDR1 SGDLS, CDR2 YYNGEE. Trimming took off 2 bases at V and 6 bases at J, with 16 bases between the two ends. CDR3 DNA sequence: TGTGCCAGCAGCGTTTCGGGGGGCACGTGGGATACGCAGTATTTT. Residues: CASSVSGGTWDTQYF.

This CDR3 is CASSLGTSGGKGSYEQYF. CDR3 nucleotide sequence: TGTGCCAGCAGTTTAGGGACTAGCGGGGGCAAGGGCTCCTACGAGCAGTACTTC. V is TRBV27 and J is TRBJ2-7; 14 nucleotides align to TRBD2. The trim removed 2 bases at V and 0 bases at J, leaving 6 bases unmatched. Germline loops: CDR1 MNHEY, CDR2 SMNVEV (reference sequence). CDR3 length: 18 residues.

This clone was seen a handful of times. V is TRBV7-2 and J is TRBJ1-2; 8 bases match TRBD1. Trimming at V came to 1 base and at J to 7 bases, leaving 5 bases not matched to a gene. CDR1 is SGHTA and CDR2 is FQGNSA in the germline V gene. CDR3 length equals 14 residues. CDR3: CASSLEGQALGYTF. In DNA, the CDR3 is TGTGCCAGCAGCTTAGAGGGACAGGCGCTTGGCTACACCTTC.